This T cell receptor (beta chain) is drawn from a study of blood T cells in healthy people across ages. Study-wide results and caveats: With donor CMV status unknown, expanded clonotype changes were possibly confounded.

A sample-barcoded 5' primer and a J-beta primer mix were used in a second PCR of roughly 6 to 11 cycles. Each cDNA molecule was tagged by a template-switch adaptor with 12 random nucleotides. TCRdb processed the 5' RACE reads anew with MiXCR; each CDR3 protein has one entry. Here the sample spans more than 700,000 distinct CDR3 sequences, about half being singletons. For this clonotype: Its cognate antigen is unknown. Its ends do not fully match the called genes, so a read error is possible.

Germline V gene lookup returns CDR1 MDHEN and CDR2 SYDVKM. The CDR3 loop spans 15 amino acids. The sample comprised blood. The chain carries TRBV28 and TRBJ2-7, with a weak D call TRBD2 (6 bases). This TCR was sampled from a man at least 80 years old in good health. DNA for the CDR3: TGTGCCAGCAGCTTATCTTCGGGGGTCCCCTACGAGCAGTACTTC. Translated: CASSLSSGVPYEQYF.